Described below is a single T cell receptor (beta chain) sequence and its context. The data derive from a study of blood T cell repertoires in COVID-19. Whole-study context: Acute and convalescent COVID-19 specimens originated in the United States, Italy and Spain. T cells, B-cell-depleted T cells, or PBMCs provided the cDNA or gDNA that served as material.

Original analysis: Estimation of nucleated cell counts was performed using reference gene primer amplification. Generated by immunoSEQ multiplex PCR, the TCRdb table keeps only in-frame clones and is missing some. V, J and clone size derive from that table, while D and trimming were established from the DNA sequence. The table lists over 300,000 clones, over 70% of them singletons, with 1% to 1.5% in the top ten. V shed 7 bases, J shed 7 bases, and the junction held 9 bases outside the gene matches. Per germline, CDR1 MNHNY and CDR2 SVGAGI (reference sequence). The CDR3 totals 13 residues. The sequence came from a woman aged 45 to 65 with acute or convalescent COVID-19. V and J are TRBV6-6 and TRBJ1-1; TRBD1 aligns across 7 bases. Sequenced sample: peripheral blood. The CDR3: CASITRDRNEAFF. For the CDR3, the DNA is TGTGCCAGCATAACCCGGGACAGAAATGAAGCTTTCTTT.